Below, 21 T cell receptor beta chains from the same sample are listed, as sequenced in a study of blood T cell repertoires in COVID-19. Profiling relied on immunoSEQ multiplex PCR, and the TCRdb table lists in-frame clones only, not all of them. The table shows approximately 360,000 clones, with 70% to 90% occurring only once. The sample was PBMCs or T cells enriched from blood (not recorded which). These receptors were taken from a woman aged 30 to 39 with acute COVID-19.

This clone was counted a few times. This rearrangement joins TRBV28 to TRBJ2-5; weak D call: TRBD1 (6 bases). V was clipped by 3 bases and J by 5 bases, with 10 bases between them. CDR3 length: 13 amino acids. Germline assignment: CDR1 MDHEN and CDR2 SYDVKM. CDR3 DNA: TGTGCCAGCAGTTTTTACAGGGAGGAGACCCAGTACTTC. Translating it yields CASSFYREETQYF.

The rearrangement joins TRBV7-8 to TRBJ2-7; D ambiguous. Germline V CDR1 and CDR2: SGHVS, FQNEAQ. Between the trimmed V and J ends, which lost 5 bases and 5 bases, there was a span of 7 bases. CDR3 length: 11 residues. CDR3 DNA: TGTGCCAGCAGCACTGTCAACGAGCAGTACTTC. Protein sequence: CASSTVNEQYF.

For the CDR3, the DNA is TGTGCCATCAGTGAGACACTGGCAGGGAAGGGCAATCAGCCCCAGCATTTT. Its protein product is CAISETLAGKGNQPQHF. The V and J genes are TRBV10-3 and TRBJ1-5; D perhaps matches TRBD1 (5 bases). This CDR3 is built from 17 residues. CDR1 is ENHRY, CDR2 SYGVKD, per germline. Trimming shortened V by 2 bases and J by 2 bases, and 16 bases separated the two germline ends.

J is TRBJ1-1 and V is TRBV6-5, with D tentatively TRBD1 (6 bases). The CDR3 totals 14 residues. The germline gives CDR1 MNHEY, CDR2 SVGAGI. Trimming stripped 2 bases from V and 2 bases from J, with 9 bases between. CDR3 in amino acids: CASSYRGHNTEAFF. The DNA of the CDR3 is TGTGCCAGCAGTTACCGGGGACATAACACTGAAGCTTTCTTT.

This clone was found once. The J gene is TRBJ2-7, the V gene TRBV2; TRBD2 agrees at 10 bases. Per the germline V gene, CDR1 is SNHLY and CDR2 is FYNNEI. The ends lost 6 bases at V and 3 bases at J; junction bases unmatched: 5. CDR3 size: 14 residues. CDR3 protein: CASRTGTSDYEQYF. The CDR3 DNA reads TGTGCCAGCAGGACCGGGACTAGCGACTACGAGCAGTACTTC.

The chain uses TRBV7-3 and TRBJ2-2; TRBD1 agrees at 9 bases. The CDR3 covers 16 residues. CDR1 and CDR2 from the germline V gene are SGHTA and FQGTGA. V lost 4 bases and J lost 6; bases outside the gene matches: 9. The CDR3 DNA sequence: TGTGCCAGCAGCTCCCGGGACAGGGAATTTGCCGGGGAGCTGTTTTTT. Translation: CASSSRDREFAGELFF.

As for this clone: Other DNA variants within this sample encode the same CDR3. The chain employs TRBV30 and TRBJ1-6, with a possible D match to TRBD1 (6 bases). The CDR3 is 13 residues long. V was pared by 4 bases and J by 4 bases, with 8 bases between. Germline V lookup: CDR1 GTSNPN, CDR2 SVGIG (reference sequence). This CDR3 is CAWTGQYNSPLHF. The CDR3 DNA reads as TGTGCCTGGACGGGACAATATAATTCACCCCTCCACTTT.

The chain is built from TRBV7-2 and TRBJ1-4; possible D gene TRBD1, 6 bases. CDR3 length: 16 residues. CDR1 and CDR2 from the germline V gene are SGHTA and FQGNSA. The V end lost 1 base, the J end lost 8 bases, and 17 bases lay between the germline ends. The DNA of the CDR3 is TGTGCCAGCAGCTTAGGTGGGGGGGGCTCGGGAGAAAAACTGTTTTTT. This sequence encodes CASSLGGGGSGEKLFF. The full variable domain, with the rest looked up from reference TRBV7-2 and TRBJ1-4, is GAGVSQSPSNKVTEKGKDVELRCDPISGHTALYWYRQSLGQGLEFLIYFQGNSAPDKSGLPSDRFSAERTGGSVSTLTIQRTQQEDSAVYLCASSLGGGGSGEKLFFGSGTQLSVL.

The rearrangement uses TRBV9 and TRBJ1-1; D unclear. V dropped 0 bases and J dropped 1 base, with 10 bases sitting between them. The CDR3 is 15 amino acids. Germline assignment: CDR1 SGDLS and CDR2 YYNGEE. For the CDR3, the DNA is TGTGCCAGCAGCGTAGGAGGTGGTGCGAACACTGAAGCTTTCTTT. Residues: CASSVGGGANTEAFF.

The chain links TRBV10-3 to TRBJ1-1; a weak D match, TRBD1 (5 bases). The V and J ends lost 6 bases and 0 bases respectively, with 8 bases between them. The CDR3 is made up of 13 amino acids. Germline V gives CDR1 ENHRY, CDR2 SYGVKD. The chain's CDR3 is CAISQGLNTEAFF. In DNA form, the CDR3 reads TGTGCCATCAGCCAGGGTTTGAACACTGAAGCTTTCTTT.

This chain uses TRBV3-1 (or the pseudogene TRBV3-2) with TRBJ1-6, with TRBD1 identical over 8 bases. Germline V gives CDR1 LGHDT, CDR2 YNNKEL (reference sequence). V shed 0 bases and J 7 bases; nucleotides not matched to a gene: 2. This CDR3 comprises 15 residues. The CDR3 sequence: CASSQEDRVNSPLHF. In DNA, the CDR3 is TGTGCCAGCAGCCAAGAGGACAGGGTCAATTCACCCCTCCACTTT.

The gene calls are TRBV27 and TRBJ2-7; perhaps TRBD2 as D (5 bases). From germline, CDR1 is MNHEY and CDR2 SMNVEV (reference sequence). This CDR3 is built from 13 residues. The V gene lost 6 bases and the J gene lost 3 bases, with 12 bases spanning the gap. CDR3 protein: CASSLRVDYEQYF. The CDR3 bases are TGTGCCAGCAGCCTGCGGGTCGACTACGAGCAGTACTTC.

V and J are TRBV7-2 and TRBJ2-2, with 9 bases matching TRBD1. The CDR3 is 18 residues long. CDR1 is SGHTA, CDR2 FQGNSA, per germline. V was clipped by 4 bases and J by 3 bases; unmatched bases: 12. CDR3 sequence (DNA): TGTGCCAGCAGCTCAAACAGGGGGCGGGGGAGTTACACCGGGGAGCTGTTTTTT. It yields the protein CASSSNRGRGSYTGELFF.

V gene TRBV5-1 combines with J gene TRBJ1-4, with D perhaps TRBD1 (6 bases). The V gene's germline CDR1 is SGHRS and CDR2 YFSETQ. CDR3 size: 16 residues. V was trimmed by 3 bases and J by 1 base, leaving 13 bases between them. The CDR3 reads CASSSKQGGTNEKLFF. The DNA of the CDR3 is TGCGCCAGCAGCTCAAAACAGGGTGGAACTAATGAAAAACTGTTTTTT. Looking up the rest from reference TRBV5-1 and TRBJ1-4 gives the full variable domain: KAGVTQTPRYLIKTRGQQVTLSCSPISGHRSVSWYQQTPGQGLQFLFEYFSETQRNKGNFPGRFSGRQFSNSRSEMNVSTLELGDSALYLCASSSKQGGTNEKLFFGSGTQLSVL.

This clone was seen just once. V is TRBV3-1 (or the pseudogene TRBV3-2) and J is TRBJ1-2; D is perhaps TRBD1 (5 bases). Trimming took off 0 bases at V and 8 bases at J, with 16 bases between the two ends. Per germline, CDR1 LGHDT and CDR2 YNNKEL (reference sequence). This CDR3 has 15 amino acids. The CDR3 sequence: CASSQDLSRAEGYTF. Here the CDR3 DNA reads TGTGCCAGCAGCCAAGATCTCTCCAGGGCTGAAGGCTACACCTTC.

This clone has just a few counts. The rearrangement uses TRBV2 and TRBJ1-1, with D uncertain. Trimming removed 3 bases from V and 4 bases from J, with 9 bases in between. The CDR3 is made up of 13 amino acids. CDR1 is SNHLY, CDR2 FYNNEI, per germline. In DNA, the CDR3 is TGTGCCAGCAGTGATGGAAGGAGCACTGAAGCTTTCTTT. Amino acids: CASSDGRSTEAFF.

This clone was counted once. Written as DNA, the CDR3 is TGTGCCAGCAGCTTGTCACTACACTACGAGCAGTACTTC. Protein product: CASSLSLHYEQYF. The V call is TRBV5-6, the J call TRBJ2-7; D is undetermined. CDR3 size: 13 residues. CDR1 and CDR2 from the germline V gene are SGHDT and YYEEEE. Trimming left V 1 base short and J 3 bases short, with 8 bases between.

The chain employs TRBV9 and TRBJ2-7; TRBD2 agrees at 11 bases. The germline V gene encodes CDR1 SGDLS and CDR2 YYNGEE. The V and J ends lost 5 bases and 3 bases, in that order; junction bases with no gene match: 7. The CDR3 extends over 15 amino acids. CDR3 nucleotide sequence: TGTGCCAGCAGTTCTACTAGCGGGGGTATCTACGAGCAGTACTTC. It translates to CASSSTSGGIYEQYF.

J is TRBJ1-2 and V is TRBV9, with 8 bases lining up with TRBD1. The J segment lost 2 bases and the V segment lost 10 bases, leaving 4 bases of the junction unmatched. The CDR3 is made up of 12 amino acids. Germline assignment: CDR1 SGDLS and CDR2 YYNGEE. Here the CDR3 reads CASDRENYGYTF. The CDR3 bases are TGTGCCTCGGACAGGGAAAACTATGGCTACACCTTC.

The chain has TRBV5-6 and TRBJ2-7, with a weak D call TRBD2 (5 bases). Germline-derived CDR1 and CDR2 are SGHDT and YYEEEE. V dropped 2 bases and J dropped 0 bases, with 9 bases sitting between them. The CDR3 contains 14 residues. Here the CDR3 DNA reads TGTGCCAGCAGCTTTCGCCGGGACTCCTACGAGCAGTACTTC. Residues: CASSFRRDSYEQYF.

V is TRBV12-5 and J is TRBJ2-7; possible D gene TRBD1, 6 bases. Germline V gives CDR1 LGHNT, CDR2 FRNRAP. The CDR3 runs to 14 residues. Trimming stripped 1 base from V and 1 base from J, with 8 bases between. The CDR3 here is CASGLGQGSYEQYF. CDR3 nucleotide sequence: TGTGCTAGTGGTTTGGGGCAGGGGTCCTACGAGCAGTACTTC.